The 7 T cell receptor beta chains presented below share a single source sample, sequenced in a study of blood T cells in healthy people across ages (dated by TCRdb to the mid-2010s). Libraries were constructed by 5' RACE. Sequenced using an Illumina HiSeq 2500. A second PCR of 7 to 11 cycles was run with a J-beta primer mix and a sample-barcoded 5' primer. TCRdb reran the public reads through fastp at Q25 and MiXCR, keeping productive beta chains. Every distinct CDR3 protein forms one entry, paired with its most common genes and DNA. Recorded for this sample are about 840,000 distinct CDR3 sequences; about 28% of them occurred a single time. The top ten clonotypes cover roughly 10% of the sample. The same data also contributed to another study, on T cells of mothers and their children.

The sequenced sample consisted of blood. The receptors derive from a middle-aged woman in good health.

This clonotype was seen many times. The rearrangement links TRBV29-1 to TRBJ1-1, with D uncertain. The V end lost 5 bases, the J end lost 6 bases, and 16 bases lay between the germline ends. Germline CDR1 and CDR2: SQVTM and ANQGSEA. CDR3 length: 13 amino acids. This CDR3 reads CSVRQEAFAEAFF. The CDR3, as DNA: TGCAGCGTTAGGCAGGAAGCGTTCGCTGAAGCTTTCTTT.

The J gene is TRBJ1-2, the V gene TRBV6-1, with D maybe TRBD1 (6 bases). Trimming took off 5 bases at V and 8 bases at J, with 9 bases between the two ends. CDR1 is MNHNS, CDR2 SASEGT, per germline. The CDR3 contains 11 residues. CDR3 nucleotides: TGTGCCAGCAGTATGGGGGGCGGCTACACCTTC. Translation: CASSMGGGYTF.

V is TRBV10-3 and J is TRBJ2-3; TRBD2 matches at 10 bases. The CDR3 covers 14 residues. Per the germline V gene, CDR1 is ENHRY and CDR2 is SYGVKD. J lost 6 bases, V lost 11 bases, and 11 bases had no gene match. The CDR3 coding sequence is TGTGCCGGGGGGGCTAGCGGGAGTTCCGATACGCAGTATTTT. Translated: CAGGASGSSDTQYF.

This clonotype came up many times. Written as DNA, the CDR3 is TGTGCCAGCAGTTACGGGGGAGGACGGTCCTACGAGCAGTACTTC. Encoded protein: CASSYGGGRSYEQYF. The chain combines TRBV6-6 with TRBJ2-7, with a possible D match to TRBD2 (6 bases). In germline, CDR1 is MNHNY, CDR2 SVGAGI (reference sequence). V was clipped by 2 bases and J by 1 base, with 12 bases between them. This CDR3 region has 15 residues.

This clonotype showed up just a few times. The rearrangement uses TRBV19 and TRBJ2-1, with 11 bases that match TRBD2. V shed 5 bases, J shed 15 bases, and the junction held 9 bases outside the gene matches. The CDR3 has 13 amino acids. Per germline, CDR1 LNHDA and CDR2 SQIVND (reference sequence). CDR3 residues: CASSAVAGGPPFF. The CDR3 bases are TGTGCCAGTAGTGCCGTAGCGGGGGGGCCCCCGTTCTTC.

This clonotype was found many times. V and J are TRBV6-5 and TRBJ2-3; maybe TRBD2 (6 bases). Germline lookup yields CDR1 MNHEY and CDR2 SVGAGI. The CDR3 runs to 15 residues. Between the trimmed V and J ends, which lost 2 bases and 6 bases, there was a span of 15 bases. This chain's CDR3 is CASSYGTSRADTQYF. The CDR3 region has the DNA TGTGCCAGCAGTTACGGGACTTCTAGGGCGGATACGCAGTATTTT.

This clonotype appeared a single time. The chain employs TRBV5-1 and TRBJ1-4, with TRBD1 as a possible D gene (5 bases). The V gene's germline CDR1 is SGHRS and CDR2 YFSETQ. The CDR3 sequence is 14 residues long. V dropped 7 bases and J dropped 1 base, with 11 bases sitting between them. CDR3 protein: CASAEGRTNEKLFF. The CDR3 DNA sequence: TGCGCCAGCGCAGAGGGGCGAACTAATGAAAAACTGTTTTTT.